This T cell receptor beta chain comes out of a study of T cells in Graves' hyperthyroidism and ophthalmopathy. V shed 6 bases and J 5 bases; nucleotides not matched to a gene: 3. CDR3 size: 11 residues. Per germline, CDR1 DFQATT and CDR2 SNEGSKA (reference sequence). Ophthalmopathy patients had moderate-to-severe active disease, CAS ≥3, NOSPECS ≥4, and disease duration under 3 months. Patients were excluded because of uncontrolled infection, other autoimmune disease, pregnancy or lactation. This clonotype showed up many times. RNA transcripts provided the source from which TCR beta CDR3 regions were amplified. A set of HTBI primers served as the primers for a first-round RT-PCR of the TCR CDR3. TCRdb independently ran MiXCR on the multiplex PCR reads; one entry per CDR3 protein. Among about 380,000 distinct CDR3 sequences listed, about 14% were seen once.

This clonotype was obtained from a woman aged 30 to 39 with Graves' ophthalmopathy. Sequencing was done on a sample of blood. The chain links TRBV20-1 to TRBJ1-1; 7 positions agree with TRBD1. In DNA form, the CDR3 reads TGCAGTGCCTCAGGGGGAACTGAAGCTTTCTTT. This encodes CSASGGTEAFF.